The 13 T cell receptor beta chains in this list originate from one sample, sequenced in a study of blood T cell repertoires in COVID-19. Produced via immunoSEQ multiplex PCR; TCRdb's table is partial and in-frame only. The data contain some 350,000 clones, around nine tenths of them seen just once; the ten biggest clones take up just under 7.5%. Sequenced input: peripheral blood. These receptors were taken from an older woman with COVID-19, enrolled during active disease.

This clone was seen just once. The rearrangement links TRBV15 to TRBJ2-5; TRBD1 matches 8 bases. V lost 8 bases, J lost 5 bases, and 13 bases stayed unmatched. CDR3 length: 15 amino acids. Germline CDR1 is LNHNV and CDR2 is YYDKDF (reference sequence). CDR3 coding DNA: TGTGCCACCCAGAGAAACAGGGGGGTGTGGGAGACCCAGTACTTC. Translation: CATQRNRGVWETQYF.

The rearrangement uses TRBV7-9 and TRBJ2-3; TRBD1 aligns across 8 bases. Germline CDR1 SEHNR, CDR2 FQNEAQ (reference sequence). This CDR3 spans 15 amino acids. The V and J ends lost 1 base and 4 bases, in that order; junction bases with no gene match: 4. The CDR3 bases are TGTGCCAGCAGCTTAGATATCAGGGGGCCAGATACGCAGTATTTT. It encodes CASSLDIRGPDTQYF.

The chain carries TRBV7-2 and TRBJ2-2; 15 bases map to TRBD2. This CDR3 is built from 18 residues. Per the germline V gene, CDR1 is SGHTA and CDR2 is FQGNSA. With V trimmed by 4 bases and J by 2 bases, 5 bases remained unmatched. Written as DNA, the CDR3 is TGTGCCAGCAGCTCGCGGACTAGCGGGGGGGCCAACACCGGGGAGCTGTTTTTT. Residues: CASSSRTSGGANTGELFF.

CDR3 sequence reads: CASSIGGRVPGNTIYF. Here the CDR3 DNA reads TGTGCCAGTAGTATTGGGGGCCGGGTCCCTGGAAACACCATATATTTT. The J gene is TRBJ1-3, the V gene TRBV19; a weak D match, TRBD1 (6 bases). The V and J ends lost 3 bases and 2 bases respectively, with 14 bases between them. The CDR3 runs 16 residues. The germline V gene encodes CDR1 LNHDA and CDR2 SQIVND (reference sequence).

The chain recombines TRBV27 with TRBJ1-2; 9 nucleotides line up with TRBD1. The CDR3 has 18 amino acids. CDR1 and CDR2 from the germline V gene are MNHEY and SMNVEV (reference sequence). J gave up 3 bases and V 5 bases, and 16 bases lay outside the gene matches. This chain's CDR3 is CASSPNPGTGIPDYGYTF. The CDR3 DNA follows: TGTGCCAGCAGTCCCAATCCCGGGACAGGGATTCCCGACTATGGCTACACCTTC.

This chain's CDR3 is CASSSYGGVNEKLFF. Written as DNA, the CDR3 is TGCGCCAGCAGCTCCTATGGAGGGGTCAATGAAAAACTGTTTTTT. V is TRBV5-1 and J is TRBJ1-4; weak D call: TRBD1 (5 bases). Per germline, CDR1 SGHRS and CDR2 YFSETQ. This CDR3 comprises 15 residues. V shed 3 bases and J shed 5 bases, with 14 bases lying between them.

This sequence joins TRBV18 and TRBJ1-5; no clear D. The V gene lost 3 bases and the J gene lost 0 bases, with 3 bases spanning the gap. The CDR3 is 13 amino acids. Germline V lookup: CDR1 KGHSH, CDR2 LQKENI. As DNA, the CDR3 is TGTGCCAGCTCACCGAGTAGCAATCAGCCCCAGCATTTT. Translated: CASSPSSNQPQHF.

The chain combines TRBV6-5 with TRBJ2-3; D may be TRBD2 (6 bases). Germline V CDR1 and CDR2: MNHEY, SVGAGI. Between the trimmed V and J ends, which lost 2 bases and 4 bases, there was a span of 10 bases. This CDR3 region has 14 residues. The CDR3 protein is CASSYPWGADTQYF. DNA for the CDR3: TGTGCCAGCAGTTACCCGTGGGGGGCAGATACGCAGTATTTT.

J is TRBJ1-2 and V is TRBV7-2; 9 bases fit TRBD1. The germline V gene has CDR1 SGHTA and CDR2 FQGNSA. With 6 bases clipped from V and 6 bases from J, the junction kept 5 bases outside the gene matches. The CDR3 contains 13 residues. The CDR3 spells CASSRRQGDGYTF. The CDR3 DNA follows: TGTGCCAGCAGTCGGCGACAGGGGGATGGCTACACCTTC. Full variable domain (remainder filled in from reference TRBV7-2 and TRBJ1-2): GAGVSQSPSNKVTEKGKDVELRCDPISGHTALYWYRQSLGQGLEFLIYFQGNSAPDKSGLPSDRFSAERTGGSVSTLTIQRTQQEDSAVYLCASSRRQGDGYTFGSGTRLTVV.

V is TRBV7-2 and J is TRBJ2-7; D might be TRBD2 (6 bases). The CDR3 runs 15 residues. Germline V gene lookup returns CDR1 SGHTA and CDR2 FQGNSA. Trimming pared 5 bases from V and 6 bases from J, leaving 20 bases between. CDR3 coding DNA: TGTGCCAGCAGCGCACTACCGGGACTCCTTGCCGAGCAGTACTTC. It specifies CASSALPGLLAEQYF.

This sequence joins TRBV7-9 and TRBJ1-1; tentative D call: TRBD1 (6 bases). The germline V gene has CDR1 SEHNR and CDR2 FQNEAQ (reference sequence). V was pared by 6 bases and J by 4 bases, with 12 bases between. There are 13 residues in the CDR3. The CDR3 reads CASRPQGGTEAFF. Written as DNA, the CDR3 is TGTGCCAGCAGACCACAGGGTGGCACTGAAGCTTTCTTT.

The V call is TRBV27, the J call TRBJ2-7; TRBD2 matches at 8 bases. Germline CDR1 and CDR2: MNHEY and SMNVEV (reference sequence). The CDR3 is 14 amino acids. With V trimmed by 2 bases and J by 3 bases, 3 bases remained unmatched. In DNA form, the CDR3 reads TGTGCCAGCAGTTTAGCGGGGGGCGGCTACGAGCAGTACTTC. Translation gives CASSLAGGGYEQYF.

The chain carries TRBV7-2 and TRBJ1-4; D gene unclear. V dropped 5 bases and J dropped 2 bases, with 9 bases sitting between them. There are 14 residues in the CDR3. CDR1 and CDR2 (germline): SGHTA, FQGNSA. CDR3 sequence reads: CASSRLRTNEKLFF. The DNA of the CDR3 is TGTGCCAGCAGCCGGTTGAGGACTAATGAAAAACTGTTTTTT. The complete variable domain, with remaining parts taken from reference TRBV7-2 and TRBJ1-4, reads GAGVSQSPSNKVTEKGKDVELRCDPISGHTALYWYRQSLGQGLEFLIYFQGNSAPDKSGLPSDRFSAERTGGSVSTLTIQRTQQEDSAVYLCASSRLRTNEKLFFGSGTQLSVL.